Listed below are T cell receptor beta chains from one sample, sequenced in a study of cytomegalovirus exposure and HLA in healthy donors. Sequencing used immunoSEQ multiplex PCR; TCRdb keeps in-frame clones, though not all of them. The sample lists fewer than 200,000 clones, roughly 89% seen once, with 4% to 5% in the top ten. Input material: PBMCs. The receptors were gathered from a man between 18 and 29 years old in good health and CMV-seropositive. CDR3s include the opening cysteine and the closing phenylalanine or tryptophan. The D gene is left open where the match is weak. Clone size appears in some rows only: once, few, many, or a class for an expanded clone.

clone size	V gene	J gene	D gene	CDR3 DNA	CDR3 protein
NA	TRBV19	TRBJ1-2	TRBD1	TGTGCCAGTAGAGGACAGGGCTATGGCTACACCTTC	CASRGQGYGYTF
NA	TRBV5-1	TRBJ1-2	NA	TGCGCCAGCAGCTCGGACCAGCAGGGGAGAGAATCTAACTATGGCTACACCTTC	CASSSDQQGRESNYGYTF
NA	TRBV28	TRBJ2-7	NA	TGTGCCAGCAGACATCCCTCGGCAGGGCGCTACGAGCAGTACTTC	CASRHPSAGRYEQYF
few	TRBV5-4	TRBJ2-7	NA	TGTGCCAGCAGCTCGGAGGACTACGAGCAGTACTTC	CASSSEDYEQYF
NA	TRBV19	TRBJ1-5	NA	TGTGCCAGTAGTATATCCATTTGGCGGGCCAGCAATCAGCCCCAGCATTTT	CASSISIWRASNQPQHF
once	TRBV28	TRBJ2-5	NA	TGTGCCAGCAGTTTACCCACAGGGCAGGCGACCCAGTACTTC	CASSLPTGQATQYF
NA	TRBV30	TRBJ2-5	NA	TGTGCCTGGAGCGGCGGGACCCCCGGGGAGACCCAGTACTTC	CAWSGGTPGETQYF
NA	TRBV7-6	TRBJ2-1	NA	TGTGCCAGCAGCTTAGGGCCAGCGGGCTCCTACAATGAGCAGTTCTTC	CASSLGPAGSYNEQFF
NA	TRBV2	TRBJ1-1	TRBD1	TGTGCCAGCAGTGTACAGGGGGCCACTGAAGCTTTCTTT	CASSVQGATEAFF
NA	TRBV6-1	TRBJ2-7	NA	TGTGCCAGCAGTGAAGGGCAGGGGCGCGCCTACGAGCAGTACTTC	CASSEGQGRAYEQYF
once	TRBV10-3	TRBJ1-2	TRBD1	TGTGCCATCAGTGACCCCCCGACAGGGGTGGACGGCTACACCTTC	CAISDPPTGVDGYTF
NA	TRBV7-9	TRBJ2-5	NA	TGTGCCAGCACCACAGGTGGGGCAGCTGAGACCCAGTACTTC	CASTTGGAAETQYF
NA	TRBV11-3	TRBJ1-1	NA	TGTGCCAGTTCCCGAGGCACTGAAGCTTTCTTT	CASSRGTEAFF
NA	TRBV27	TRBJ2-1	TRBD1	TGTGCCAGCAGCGCGTCCGGGACAGGGAAGGTTGAGCAGTTCTTC	CASSASGTGKVEQFF
NA	TRBV4-1	TRBJ2-2	NA	TGCGCCAGCAGCCAAGTAAGACAGGTGAACACCGGGGAGCTGTTTTTT	CASSQVRQVNTGELFF
NA	TRBV19	TRBJ2-1	TRBD2	TGTGCCAGTAGTATCGGACTAGCAAAAGCCTACAATGAGCAGTTCTTC	CASSIGLAKAYNEQFF
NA	TRBV19	TRBJ2-3	TRBD2	TGTGCCAGTAGTACCACCGGGACTAGGATTTCACGAGATACGCAGTATTTT	CASSTTGTRISRDTQYF
NA	TRBV15	TRBJ2-7	NA	TGTGCCACCAGCTATGCCGGGGTCCTCTCCTACGAGCAGTACTTC	CATSYAGVLSYEQYF
NA	TRBV6-5	TRBJ1-1	TRBD1	TGTGCCAGCAGCCCCTCAGGGGGAGGAGCTTTCTTT	CASSPSGGGAFF
NA	TRBV30	TRBJ2-5	NA	TGTGCCTGGAGTGCAGAAGAGACCCAGTACTTC	CAWSAEETQYF
NA	TRBV5-1	TRBJ2-1	TRBD2	TGCGCCAGCAGCTTGGCGCTAGCGGGAGGGCGGAGTGAGCAGTTCTTC	CASSLALAGGRSEQFF
NA	TRBV7-3	TRBJ2-2	TRBD2	TGTGCCAGCGGGCTAGCGGAGAACACCGGGGAGCTGTTTTTT	CASGLAENTGELFF